The rows below give T cell receptor beta chains drawn from one sample of a study of regulatory T cells in long-lasting Graves disease. Each CDR3 protein is one row after TCRdb ran MiXCR on the multiplex PCR reads. The data show more than 300,000 distinct CDR3 sequences, around 20% seen once. Here the sequenced sample was peripheral blood mononuclear cells (PBMCs), taken when the disease was refractory, from a patient treated with antithyroid drugs. These receptors were taken from a female donor with Graves disease. The CDR3 runs from the conserved cysteine through the conserved F or W. The D gene is left open where the match is weak. For some rows the clone size is stated as once, few or many, or as a class when expanded; others skip it.

CDR3nt: TGTGCCACCAGCAGGGGGACAGGGAACACCTACGAGCAGTACTTC; CDR3aa: CATSRGTGNTYEQYF; j_gene: TRBJ2-7; d_gene: TRBD1; v_gene: TRBV15; abundance: few
CDR3nt: TGTGCCATCAGTGAGTCAGGAGGGTGGGAGACCCAGTACTTC; CDR3aa: CAISESGGWETQYF; j_gene: TRBJ2-5; d_gene: -; v_gene: TRBV10-3; abundance: -
CDR3nt: TGTGCCAGCAGTCCCCGGTGGGGCTCAGGGGCAAGCGAGACCCAGTACTTC; CDR3aa: CASSPRWGSGASETQYF; j_gene: TRBJ2-5; d_gene: -; v_gene: TRBV28; abundance: many
CDR3nt: TGCGCCAGCAGCCTCTGGGGGTCAACTAATGAAAAACTGTTTTTT; CDR3aa: CASSLWGSTNEKLFF; j_gene: TRBJ1-4; d_gene: -; v_gene: TRBV5-1; abundance: many
CDR3nt: TGCAGCGTTGGCTCTAGCGGGAGATACAATGAGCAGTTCTTC; CDR3aa: CSVGSSGRYNEQFF; j_gene: TRBJ2-1; d_gene: TRBD2; v_gene: TRBV29-1; abundance: once
CDR3nt: TGTGCCAGCAGTTTCAACACAAACTATGGCTACACCTTC; CDR3aa: CASSFNTNYGYTF; j_gene: TRBJ1-2; d_gene: -; v_gene: TRBV27; abundance: many
CDR3nt: TGTGCCAGCAGTTCCCCCGGGACACCGAGCTCCTACGAGCAGTACTTC; CDR3aa: CASSSPGTPSSYEQYF; j_gene: TRBJ2-7; d_gene: -; v_gene: TRBV28; abundance: many
CDR3nt: TGTGCCAGCAGTAAACGGGACAGTACCTACGAGCAGTACTTC; CDR3aa: CASSKRDSTYEQYF; j_gene: TRBJ2-7; d_gene: TRBD1; v_gene: TRBV6-1; abundance: -
CDR3nt: TGCGCCAGCAGCTTGGGCGGGGAGAGCCGGCAGCAGTACTTC; CDR3aa: CASSLGGESRQQYF; j_gene: TRBJ2-7; d_gene: -; v_gene: TRBV5-1; abundance: few
CDR3nt: TGTGCCAGCAACCCACAGGGGATCTATGGCTACACCTTC; CDR3aa: CASNPQGIYGYTF; j_gene: TRBJ1-2; d_gene: TRBD1; v_gene: TRBV6-1; abundance: many
CDR3nt: TGTGCCAGCAGGGAGGTGGAGGACTACGAGCAGTACTTC; CDR3aa: CASREVEDYEQYF; j_gene: TRBJ2-7; d_gene: -; v_gene: TRBV6-1; abundance: few
CDR3nt: TGTGCCAGCCCTCCCCTGAGAGGGGGCCCTGCAACTAATGAAAAACTGTTTTTT; CDR3aa: CASPPLRGGPATNEKLFF; j_gene: TRBJ1-4; d_gene: TRBD1; v_gene: TRBV25-1; abundance: few
CDR3nt: TGTGCCAGCAGTCCGGACAGAGAAACAACTAATGAAAAACTGTTTTTT; CDR3aa: CASSPDRETTNEKLFF; j_gene: TRBJ1-4; d_gene: -; v_gene: TRBV12-3/TRBV12-4; abundance: many
CDR3nt: TGTGCCAGCACGAAAGGCGGGGGCCATGGCTACACCTTC; CDR3aa: CASTKGGGHGYTF; j_gene: TRBJ1-2; d_gene: -; v_gene: TRBV7-9; abundance: -
CDR3nt: TGTGCCAGCAGCTTAGGACCGGGGACTAGGTCCTACGAGCAGTACTTC; CDR3aa: CASSLGPGTRSYEQYF; j_gene: TRBJ2-7; d_gene: TRBD2; v_gene: TRBV13; abundance: few
CDR3nt: TGTGCCAGCAGCTTATACCGGGAGGTCACAGATACGCAGTATTTT; CDR3aa: CASSLYREVTDTQYF; j_gene: TRBJ2-3; d_gene: TRBD2; v_gene: TRBV11-2; abundance: -
CDR3nt: TGTGCCAGCAGTCGCACGGGACCTCCCGGGGAGACCCAGTACTTC; CDR3aa: CASSRTGPPGETQYF; j_gene: TRBJ2-5; d_gene: -; v_gene: TRBV2; abundance: few
CDR3nt: TGTGCCAGCAGCCCAAGTCTGGGACAGGGGCAAGAGACCCAGTACTTC; CDR3aa: CASSPSLGQGQETQYF; j_gene: TRBJ2-5; d_gene: TRBD1; v_gene: TRBV7-8; abundance: many
CDR3nt: TGTGCCAGCAGCCCGCTGTCCCACATAGGCGCTGGGGCCAACGTCCTGACTTTC; CDR3aa: CASSPLSHIGAGANVLTF; j_gene: TRBJ2-6; d_gene: -; v_gene: TRBV7-2; abundance: few
CDR3nt: TGTGCCAGCAGCCAGGACAGGGGGCTTCAAGAGACCCAGTACTTC; CDR3aa: CASSQDRGLQETQYF; j_gene: TRBJ2-5; d_gene: TRBD1; v_gene: TRBV3-1; abundance: many
CDR3nt: TGTGCCAGCAGTTTAGGTGGACGGGAAAAACTGTTTTTT; CDR3aa: CASSLGGREKLFF; j_gene: TRBJ1-4; d_gene: -; v_gene: TRBV27; abundance: many
CDR3nt: TGCAGTGCTAGTCGTCCAGGGGGCTATGGCTATGGCTACACCTTC; CDR3aa: CSASRPGGYGYGYTF; j_gene: TRBJ1-2; d_gene: TRBD1; v_gene: TRBV20-1; abundance: few
CDR3nt: TGTGCCAGCAGTTTAGGGCGCTACAGTGTGAGAAATGAGCAGTTCTTC; CDR3aa: CASSLGRYSVRNEQFF; j_gene: TRBJ2-1; d_gene: -; v_gene: TRBV12-3/TRBV12-4; abundance: -
CDR3nt: TGTGCCACCAGCCGGGAGGGGAATCAGCCCCAGCATTTT; CDR3aa: CATSREGNQPQHF; j_gene: TRBJ1-5; d_gene: -; v_gene: TRBV15; abundance: many
CDR3nt: TGTGCCAGCTCACCATCACAGGGGGCCTACGAGCAGTACTTC; CDR3aa: CASSPSQGAYEQYF; j_gene: TRBJ2-7; d_gene: TRBD1; v_gene: TRBV18; abundance: few
CDR3nt: TGCGCCAGCAGCCCAACCCAGACAGGCGGTAATGAAAAACTGTTTTTT; CDR3aa: CASSPTQTGGNEKLFF; j_gene: TRBJ1-4; d_gene: -; v_gene: TRBV5-1; abundance: many
CDR3nt: TGCAGTGCTAGCCCCGGGAGGGGACCCTACGAGCAGTACTTC; CDR3aa: CSASPGRGPYEQYF; j_gene: TRBJ2-7; d_gene: TRBD2; v_gene: TRBV20-1; abundance: -